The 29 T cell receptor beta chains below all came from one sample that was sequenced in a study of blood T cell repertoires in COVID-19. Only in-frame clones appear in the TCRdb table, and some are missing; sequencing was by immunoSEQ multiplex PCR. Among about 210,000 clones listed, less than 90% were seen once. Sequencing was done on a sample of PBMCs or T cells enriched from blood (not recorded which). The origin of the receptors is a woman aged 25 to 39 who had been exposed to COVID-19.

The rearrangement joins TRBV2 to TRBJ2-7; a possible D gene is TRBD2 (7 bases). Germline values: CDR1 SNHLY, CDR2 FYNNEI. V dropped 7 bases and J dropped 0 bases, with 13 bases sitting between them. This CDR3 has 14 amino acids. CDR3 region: CASIRGGHSYEQYF. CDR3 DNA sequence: TGTGCCAGCATTCGCGGGGGCCACTCCTACGAGCAGTACTTC.

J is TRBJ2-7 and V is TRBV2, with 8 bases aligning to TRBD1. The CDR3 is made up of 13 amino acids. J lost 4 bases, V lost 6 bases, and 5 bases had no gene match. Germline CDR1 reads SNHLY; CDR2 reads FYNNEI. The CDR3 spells CASSLTGEYEQYF. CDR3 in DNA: TGTGCCAGCAGCCTGACAGGGGAGTACGAGCAGTACTTC.

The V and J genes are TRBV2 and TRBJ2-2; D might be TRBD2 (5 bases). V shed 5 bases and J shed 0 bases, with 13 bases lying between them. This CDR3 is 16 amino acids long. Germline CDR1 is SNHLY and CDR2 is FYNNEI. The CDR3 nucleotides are TGTGCCAGCAGTCGGGAAAGGGCCTCGAACACCGGGGAGCTGTTTTTT. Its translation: CASSRERASNTGELFF.

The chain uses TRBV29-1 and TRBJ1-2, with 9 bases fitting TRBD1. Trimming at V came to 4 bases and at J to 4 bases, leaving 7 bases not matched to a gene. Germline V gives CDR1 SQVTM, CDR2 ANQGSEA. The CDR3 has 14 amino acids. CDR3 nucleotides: TGCAGCGTTGTATTGGACAGGGGTGGCTATGGCTACACCTTC. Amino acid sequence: CSVVLDRGGYGYTF.

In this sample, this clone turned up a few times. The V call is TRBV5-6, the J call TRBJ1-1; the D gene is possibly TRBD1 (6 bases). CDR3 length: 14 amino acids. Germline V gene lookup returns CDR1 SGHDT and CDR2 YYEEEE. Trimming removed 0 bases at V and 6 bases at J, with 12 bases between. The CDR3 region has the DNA TGTGCCAGCAGCTTGGGTCCAGGGGATCCTGAAGCTTTCTTT. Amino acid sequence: CASSLGPGDPEAFF.

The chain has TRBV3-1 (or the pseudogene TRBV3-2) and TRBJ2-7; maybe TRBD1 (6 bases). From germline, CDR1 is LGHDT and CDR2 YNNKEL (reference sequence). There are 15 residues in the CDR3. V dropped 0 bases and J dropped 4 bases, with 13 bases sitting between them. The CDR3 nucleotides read TGTGCCAGCAGCCAAGATGGCGAGGGGGTGTACGAGCAGTACTTC. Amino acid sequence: CASSQDGEGVYEQYF.

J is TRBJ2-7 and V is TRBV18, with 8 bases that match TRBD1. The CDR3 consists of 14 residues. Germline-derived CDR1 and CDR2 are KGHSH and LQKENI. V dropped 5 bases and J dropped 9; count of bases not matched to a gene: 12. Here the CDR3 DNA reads TGTGCCAGCTCATCGACAGGGGAGACCCTGGCGCAGTACTTC. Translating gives CASSSTGETLAQYF.

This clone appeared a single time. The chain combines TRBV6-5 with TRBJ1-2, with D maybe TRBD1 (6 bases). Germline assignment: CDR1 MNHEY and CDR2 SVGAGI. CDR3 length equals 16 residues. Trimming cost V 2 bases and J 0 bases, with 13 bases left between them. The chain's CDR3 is CASSYGLGQSNYGYTF. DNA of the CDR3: TGTGCCAGCAGTTACGGACTCGGACAGTCTAACTATGGCTACACCTTC.

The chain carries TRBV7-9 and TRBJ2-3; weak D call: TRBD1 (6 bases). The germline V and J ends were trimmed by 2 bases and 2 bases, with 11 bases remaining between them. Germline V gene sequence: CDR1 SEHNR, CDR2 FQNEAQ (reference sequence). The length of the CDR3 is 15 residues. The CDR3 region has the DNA TGTGCCAGCAGCTTACGGAAGGGGGACACAGATACGCAGTATTTT. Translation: CASSLRKGDTDTQYF. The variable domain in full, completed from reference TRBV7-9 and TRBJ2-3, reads DTGVSQNPRHKITKRGQNVTFRCDPISEHNRLYWYRQTLGQGPEFLTYFQNEAQLEKSRLLSDRFSAERPKGSFSTLEIQRTEQGDSAMYLCASSLRKGDTDTQYFGPGTRLTVL.

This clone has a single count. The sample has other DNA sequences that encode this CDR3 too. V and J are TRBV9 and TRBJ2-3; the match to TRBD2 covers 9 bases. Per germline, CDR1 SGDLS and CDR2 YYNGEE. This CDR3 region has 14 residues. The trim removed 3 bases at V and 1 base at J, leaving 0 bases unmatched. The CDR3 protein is CASSASGGTDTQYF. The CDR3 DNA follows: TGTGCCAGCAGCGCTAGCGGGGGCACAGATACGCAGTATTTT.

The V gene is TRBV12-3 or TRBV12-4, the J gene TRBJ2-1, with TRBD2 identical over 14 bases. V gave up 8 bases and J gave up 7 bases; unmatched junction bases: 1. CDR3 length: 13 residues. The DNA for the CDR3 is TGTGCCAGCCGGACTAGCGGGGGGAATGAGCAGTTCTTC. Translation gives CASRTSGGNEQFF.

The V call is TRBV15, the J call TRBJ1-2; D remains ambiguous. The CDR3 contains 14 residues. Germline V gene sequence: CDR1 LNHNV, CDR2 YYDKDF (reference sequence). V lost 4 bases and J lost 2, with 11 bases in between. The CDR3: CATSTREGNYGYTF. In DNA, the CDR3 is TGTGCCACCAGCACAAGAGAGGGAAACTATGGCTACACCTTC.

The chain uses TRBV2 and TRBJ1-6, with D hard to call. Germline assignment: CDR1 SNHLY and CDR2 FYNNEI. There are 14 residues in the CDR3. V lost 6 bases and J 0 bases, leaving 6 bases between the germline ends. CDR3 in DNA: TGTGCCAGCAGCGTTAGCTCCTATAATTCACCCCTCCACTTT. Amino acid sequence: CASSVSSYNSPLHF.

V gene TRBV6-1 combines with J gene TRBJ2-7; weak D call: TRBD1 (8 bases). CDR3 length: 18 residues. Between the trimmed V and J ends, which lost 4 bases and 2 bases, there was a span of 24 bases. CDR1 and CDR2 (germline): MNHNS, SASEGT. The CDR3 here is CASSGPFGGGQVPYEQYF. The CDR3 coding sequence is TGTGCCAGCAGTGGACCATTTGGGGGGGGACAGGTTCCCTACGAGCAGTACTTC.

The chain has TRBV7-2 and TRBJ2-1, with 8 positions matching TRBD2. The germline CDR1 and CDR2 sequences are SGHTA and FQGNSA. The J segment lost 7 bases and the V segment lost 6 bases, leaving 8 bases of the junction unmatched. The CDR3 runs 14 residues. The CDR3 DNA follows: TGTGCCAGCAGTCCCGGGGGGGCCTGGAATGAGCAGTTCTTC. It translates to CASSPGGAWNEQFF.

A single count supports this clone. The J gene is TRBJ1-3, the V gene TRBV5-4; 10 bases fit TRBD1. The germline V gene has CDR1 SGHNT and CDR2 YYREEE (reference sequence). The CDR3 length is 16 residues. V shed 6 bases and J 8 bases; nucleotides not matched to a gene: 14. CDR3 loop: CASTMTGGASLHTIYF. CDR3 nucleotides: TGTGCCAGCACCATGACAGGGGGCGCGTCTCTTCACACCATATATTTT.

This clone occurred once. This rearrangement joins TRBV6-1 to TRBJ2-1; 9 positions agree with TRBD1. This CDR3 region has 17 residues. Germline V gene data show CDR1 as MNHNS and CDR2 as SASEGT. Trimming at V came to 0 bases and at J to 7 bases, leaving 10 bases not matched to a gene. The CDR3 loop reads CASSEAGTGGIWNEQFF. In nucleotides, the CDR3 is TGTGCCAGCAGTGAAGCGGGCACAGGGGGCATTTGGAATGAGCAGTTCTTC.

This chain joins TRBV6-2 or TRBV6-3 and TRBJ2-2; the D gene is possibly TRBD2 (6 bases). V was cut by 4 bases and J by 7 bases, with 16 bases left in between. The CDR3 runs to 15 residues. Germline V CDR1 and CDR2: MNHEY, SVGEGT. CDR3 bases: TGTGCCAGCAGTTCCCCATGGGGGGAGGACGGGGAGCTGTTTTTT. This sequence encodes CASSSPWGEDGELFF.

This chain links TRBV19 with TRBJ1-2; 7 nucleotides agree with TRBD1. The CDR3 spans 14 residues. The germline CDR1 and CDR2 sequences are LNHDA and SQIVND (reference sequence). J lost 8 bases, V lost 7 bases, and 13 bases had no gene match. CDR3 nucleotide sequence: TGTGCCAGTAAAGGGCCCTCGGGACAGCGCGGCTACACCTTC. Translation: CASKGPSGQRGYTF.

The CDR3 nucleotides are TGTGCCAGCAATTCGGTGATGGTGGCAGATACGCAGTATTTT. Its translation: CASNSVMVADTQYF. This chain uses TRBV2 with TRBJ2-3; D gene uncertain. Trimming took 7 bases from V and 4 from J, leaving 15 bases between them. CDR1 is SNHLY, CDR2 FYNNEI, per germline. The CDR3 totals 14 residues.

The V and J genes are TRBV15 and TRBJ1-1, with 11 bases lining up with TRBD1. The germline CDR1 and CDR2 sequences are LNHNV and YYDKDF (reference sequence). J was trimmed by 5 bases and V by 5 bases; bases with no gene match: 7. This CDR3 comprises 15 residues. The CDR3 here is CATSLGQGARTEAFF. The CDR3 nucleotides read TGTGCCACCAGCCTAGGACAGGGGGCGCGGACTGAAGCTTTCTTT. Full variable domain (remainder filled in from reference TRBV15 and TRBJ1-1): DAMVIQNPRYQVTQFGKPVTLSCSQTLNHNVMYWYQQKSSQAPKLLFHYYDKDFNNEADTPDNFQSRRPNTSFCFLDIRSPGLGDTAMYLCATSLGQGARTEAFFGQGTRLTVV.

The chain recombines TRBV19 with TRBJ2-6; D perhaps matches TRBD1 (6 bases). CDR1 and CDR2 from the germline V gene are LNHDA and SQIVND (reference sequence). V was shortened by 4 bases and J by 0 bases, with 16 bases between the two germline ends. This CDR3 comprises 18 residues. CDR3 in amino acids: CASSNEVLRGSGANVLTF. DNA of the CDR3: TGTGCCAGTAGTAATGAGGTTCTCAGGGGCTCTGGGGCCAACGTCCTGACTTTC.

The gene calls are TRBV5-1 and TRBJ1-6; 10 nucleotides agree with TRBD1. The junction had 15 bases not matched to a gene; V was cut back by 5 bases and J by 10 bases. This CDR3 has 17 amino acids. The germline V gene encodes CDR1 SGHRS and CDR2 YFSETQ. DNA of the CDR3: TGCGCCAGCAGACCTGGGCGACAGGGGGCAAGCTCCTCACCCCTCCACTTT. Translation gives CASRPGRQGASSSPLHF.

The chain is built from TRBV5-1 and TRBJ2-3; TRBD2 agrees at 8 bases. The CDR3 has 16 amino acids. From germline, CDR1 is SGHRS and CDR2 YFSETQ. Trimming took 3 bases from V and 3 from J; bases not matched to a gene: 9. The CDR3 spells CASSWGSSGETDTQYF. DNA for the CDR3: TGCGCCAGCAGCTGGGGGAGTAGCGGGGAGACAGATACGCAGTATTTT.

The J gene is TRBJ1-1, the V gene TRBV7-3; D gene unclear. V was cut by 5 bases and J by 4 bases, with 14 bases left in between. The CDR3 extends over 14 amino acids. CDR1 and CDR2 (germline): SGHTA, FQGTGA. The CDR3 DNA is TGTGCCAGCAGCGGAGGATCCTGGGGCACTGAAGCTTTCTTT. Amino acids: CASSGGSWGTEAFF.

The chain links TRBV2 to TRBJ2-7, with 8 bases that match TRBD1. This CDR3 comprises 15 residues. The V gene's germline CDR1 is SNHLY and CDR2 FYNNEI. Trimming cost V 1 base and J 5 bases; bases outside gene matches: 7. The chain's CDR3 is CASSEERTGKNEQYF. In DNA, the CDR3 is TGTGCCAGCAGTGAAGAGAGGACAGGGAAAAACGAGCAGTACTTC.

CDR3 DNA sequence: TGTGCCAGCAGCGTAGCTGGAGTCACAGATACGCAGTATTTT. Residues: CASSVAGVTDTQYF. V and J are TRBV9 and TRBJ2-3; D gene ambiguous. CDR3 length equals 14 residues. The V and J ends lost 0 bases and 2 bases respectively, with 7 bases between them. Germline CDR1 is SGDLS and CDR2 is YYNGEE.

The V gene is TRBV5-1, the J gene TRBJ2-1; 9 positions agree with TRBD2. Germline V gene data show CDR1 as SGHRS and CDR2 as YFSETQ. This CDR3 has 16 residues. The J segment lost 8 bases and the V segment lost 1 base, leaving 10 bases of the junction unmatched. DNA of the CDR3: TGCGCCAGCAGCTTGATAGCTCGCGGGGGGGCGGATGAGCAGTTCTTC. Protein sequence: CASSLIARGGADEQFF.

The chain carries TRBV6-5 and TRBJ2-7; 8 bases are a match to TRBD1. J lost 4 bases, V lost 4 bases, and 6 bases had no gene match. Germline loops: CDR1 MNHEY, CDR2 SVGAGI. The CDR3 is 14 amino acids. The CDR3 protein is CASSLAGGRYEQYF. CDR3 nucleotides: TGTGCCAGCAGTTTAGCAGGGGGCAGGTACGAGCAGTACTTC.